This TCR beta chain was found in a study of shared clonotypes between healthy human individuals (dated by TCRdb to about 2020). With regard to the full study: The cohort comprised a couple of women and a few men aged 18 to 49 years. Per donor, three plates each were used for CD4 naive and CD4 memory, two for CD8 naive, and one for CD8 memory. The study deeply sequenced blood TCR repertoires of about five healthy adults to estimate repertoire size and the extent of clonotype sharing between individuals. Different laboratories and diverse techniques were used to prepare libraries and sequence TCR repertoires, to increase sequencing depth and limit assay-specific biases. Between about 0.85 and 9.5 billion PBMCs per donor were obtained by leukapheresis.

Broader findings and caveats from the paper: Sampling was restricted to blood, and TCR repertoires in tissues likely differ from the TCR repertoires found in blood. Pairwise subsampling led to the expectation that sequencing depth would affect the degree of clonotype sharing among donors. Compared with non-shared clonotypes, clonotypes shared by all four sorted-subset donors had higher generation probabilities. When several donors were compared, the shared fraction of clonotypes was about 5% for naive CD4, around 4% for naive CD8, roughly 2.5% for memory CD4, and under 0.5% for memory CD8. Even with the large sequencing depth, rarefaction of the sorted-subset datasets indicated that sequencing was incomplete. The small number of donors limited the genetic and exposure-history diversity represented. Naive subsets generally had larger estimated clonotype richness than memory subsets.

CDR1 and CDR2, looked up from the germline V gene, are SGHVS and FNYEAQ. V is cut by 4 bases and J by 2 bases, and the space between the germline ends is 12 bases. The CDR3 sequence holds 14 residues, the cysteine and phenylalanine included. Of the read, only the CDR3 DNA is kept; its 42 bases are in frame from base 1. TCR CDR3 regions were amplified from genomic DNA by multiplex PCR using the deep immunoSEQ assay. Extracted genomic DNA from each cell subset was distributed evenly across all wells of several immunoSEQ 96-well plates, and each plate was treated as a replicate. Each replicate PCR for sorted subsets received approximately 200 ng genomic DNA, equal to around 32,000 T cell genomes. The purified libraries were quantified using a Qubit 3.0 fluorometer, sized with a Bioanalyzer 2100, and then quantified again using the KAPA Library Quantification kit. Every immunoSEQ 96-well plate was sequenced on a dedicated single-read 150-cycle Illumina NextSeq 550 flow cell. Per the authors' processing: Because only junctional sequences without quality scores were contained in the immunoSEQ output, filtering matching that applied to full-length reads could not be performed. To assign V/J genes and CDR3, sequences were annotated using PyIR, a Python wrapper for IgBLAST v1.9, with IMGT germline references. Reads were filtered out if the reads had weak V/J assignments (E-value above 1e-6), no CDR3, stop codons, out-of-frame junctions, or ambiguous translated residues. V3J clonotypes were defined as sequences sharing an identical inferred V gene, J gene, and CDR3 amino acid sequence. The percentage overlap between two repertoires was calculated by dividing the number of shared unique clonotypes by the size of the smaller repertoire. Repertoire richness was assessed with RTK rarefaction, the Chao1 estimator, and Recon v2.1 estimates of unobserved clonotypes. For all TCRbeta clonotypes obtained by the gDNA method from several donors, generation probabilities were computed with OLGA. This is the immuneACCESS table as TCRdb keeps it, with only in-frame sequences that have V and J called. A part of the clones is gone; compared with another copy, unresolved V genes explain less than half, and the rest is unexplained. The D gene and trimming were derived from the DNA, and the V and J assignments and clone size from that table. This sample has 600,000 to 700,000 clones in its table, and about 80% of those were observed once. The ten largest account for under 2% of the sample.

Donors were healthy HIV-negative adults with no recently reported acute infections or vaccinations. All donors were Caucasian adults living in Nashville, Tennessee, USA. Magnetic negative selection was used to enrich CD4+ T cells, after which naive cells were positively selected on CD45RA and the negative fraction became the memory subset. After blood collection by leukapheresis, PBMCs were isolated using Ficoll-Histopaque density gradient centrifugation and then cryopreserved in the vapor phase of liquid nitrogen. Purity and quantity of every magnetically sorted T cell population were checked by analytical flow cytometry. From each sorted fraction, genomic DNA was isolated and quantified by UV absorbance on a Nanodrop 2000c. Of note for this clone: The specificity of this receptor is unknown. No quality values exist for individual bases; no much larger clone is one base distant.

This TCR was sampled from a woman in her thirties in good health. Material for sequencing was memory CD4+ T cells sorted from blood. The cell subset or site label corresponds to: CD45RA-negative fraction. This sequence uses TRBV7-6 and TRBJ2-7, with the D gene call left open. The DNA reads TGTGCCAGCAGCTCGTTTTTAGGCACCTACGAGCAGTACTTC. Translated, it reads CASSSFLGTYEQYF.